This T cell receptor beta chain was captured in a study of beta chain features in type 1 diabetes. About the research overall: Sorted cells, about 98,000,000 in number, were examined across all samples.

Every isolated RNA sample was fully reverse transcribed, so sequencing captured expressed TCRB transcripts. The data were produced by immunoSEQ multiplex PCR, yet TCRdb's version contains in-frame clones alone and is incomplete. This sample yields about 340,000 clones, of which around an eighth are seen a single time; around 0.016% belongs to the top ten. Study-wide points: Unsettled here was the matter of whether HLA type influences TCRB rearrangement. People with Type 1 diabetes carried modestly yet significantly shorter TCRB CDR3s in all four CD4+ subsets.

V lost 0 bases, J lost 0 bases, and 6 bases lay in between. The CDR3 has 15 amino acids. Looked up from germline, CDR1 is SGHRS and CDR2 is YFSETQ. The table lists this clone with a count of one. Antigen specificity is unknown. This rearrangement joins TRBV5-1 to TRBJ2-2; a possible D gene is TRBD2 (5 bases). The TCR sequence derives from a woman aged 18-29 years with type 1 diabetes. The sequencing sample was made of naive CD4+ T cells from blood. The CDR3: CASSLGLTNTGELFF. CDR3 DNA sequence: TGCGCCAGCAGCTTGGGACTAACGAACACCGGGGAGCTGTTTTTT.